The 3 T cell receptor beta chains given below trace back to one sample, sequenced in a study of cytomegalovirus exposure and HLA in healthy donors. The PCR ran on 60 Vbeta and 13 Jbeta primers. Profiled with immunoSEQ multiplex PCR; TCRdb holds only in-frame clones, not every one. The sample has about 270,000 clones; approximately 70% are singletons. Material for sequencing was PBMCs. The receptor source for this set is a female donor in good health and CMV-seronegative.

The chain is built from TRBV5-1 and TRBJ2-5, with 8 positions matching TRBD1. The end of the DNA fits TRBJ2-7 better, so the J call may be wrong. This CDR3 region has 14 residues. Germline V CDR1 and CDR2: SGHRS, YFSETQ. The DNA of the CDR3 is TGCGCCAGCAGCTTGACAGGGGGTGTCCACGAGCAGTACTTC. Translating gives CASSLTGGVHEQYF.

The gene calls are TRBV19 and TRBJ1-1; D may be TRBD1 (6 bases). V was cut by 6 bases and J by 11 bases, with 22 bases left in between. This CDR3 contains 14 residues. Germline CDR1 is LNHDA and CDR2 is SQIVND (reference sequence). The CDR3 bases are TGTGCCAGTAGGGAGCGGGGGCCCCTACTTAGGGCTTTCTTT. It encodes CASRERGPLLRAFF.

Regarding this clone: Other nucleotide sequences in the sample specify the same CDR3. The chain is built from TRBV7-3 and TRBJ2-2, with 7 bases lining up with TRBD1. CDR3 length: 14 residues. CDR1 SGHTA and CDR2 FQGTGA come from the germline V gene. After removal of 6 bases from V and 4 bases from J, the junction contained 5 bases not matched to a gene. The CDR3 coding sequence is TGTGCCAGCAGTTCACAGGGGAGCACCGGGGAGCTGTTTTTT. Residues: CASSSQGSTGELFF.